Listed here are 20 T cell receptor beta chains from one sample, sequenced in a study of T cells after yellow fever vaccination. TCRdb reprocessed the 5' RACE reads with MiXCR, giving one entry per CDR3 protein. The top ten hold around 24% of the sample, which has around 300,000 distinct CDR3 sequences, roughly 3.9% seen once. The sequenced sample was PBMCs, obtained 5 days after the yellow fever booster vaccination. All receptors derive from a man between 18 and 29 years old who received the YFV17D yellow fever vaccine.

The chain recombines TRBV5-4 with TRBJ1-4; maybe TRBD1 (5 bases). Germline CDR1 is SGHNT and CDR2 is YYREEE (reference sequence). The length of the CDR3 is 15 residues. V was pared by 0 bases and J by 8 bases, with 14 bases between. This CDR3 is CASSLGAGIQEKLFF. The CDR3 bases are TGTGCCAGCAGCTTGGGGGCAGGGATCCAAGAAAAACTGTTTTTT.

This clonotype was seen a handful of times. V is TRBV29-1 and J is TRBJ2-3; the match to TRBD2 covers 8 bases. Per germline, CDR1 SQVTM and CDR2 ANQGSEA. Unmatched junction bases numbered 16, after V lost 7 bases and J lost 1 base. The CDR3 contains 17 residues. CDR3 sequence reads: CSAGGPRGGAGTDTQYF. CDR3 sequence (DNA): TGCAGCGCCGGCGGCCCCCGGGGGGGGGCCGGCACAGATACGCAGTATTTT.

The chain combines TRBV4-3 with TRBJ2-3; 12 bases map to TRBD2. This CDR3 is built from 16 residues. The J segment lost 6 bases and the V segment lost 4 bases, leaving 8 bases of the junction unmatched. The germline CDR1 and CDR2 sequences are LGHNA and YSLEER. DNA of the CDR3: TGCGCCAGCAGCCTCGGTCTAGCGGGGGGGTCCGATACGCAGTATTTT. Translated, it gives CASSLGLAGGSDTQYF.

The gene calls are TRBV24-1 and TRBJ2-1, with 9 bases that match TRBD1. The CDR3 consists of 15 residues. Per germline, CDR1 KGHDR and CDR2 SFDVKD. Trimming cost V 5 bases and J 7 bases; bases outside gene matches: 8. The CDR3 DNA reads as TGTGCCACCAGTGCCGGACAGGGGAGGTCGAATGAGCAGTTCTTC. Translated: CATSAGQGRSNEQFF.

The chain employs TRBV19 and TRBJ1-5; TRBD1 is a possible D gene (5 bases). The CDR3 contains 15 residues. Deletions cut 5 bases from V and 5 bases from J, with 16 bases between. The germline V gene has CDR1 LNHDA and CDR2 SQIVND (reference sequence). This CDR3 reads CASSSGGKGDQPQHF. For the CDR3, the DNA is TGTGCCAGTAGTTCTGGGGGGAAGGGCGATCAGCCCCAGCATTTT.

CDR3 nucleotides: TGCGCCAGCAGCTTGGCCCTGGGGGACACTGAAGCTTTCTTT. Its translation is CASSLALGDTEAFF. The V gene is TRBV5-1, the J gene TRBJ1-1; D may be TRBD1 (5 bases). This CDR3 comprises 14 residues. Trimming cost V 0 bases and J 3 bases, with 9 bases left between them. Germline values: CDR1 SGHRS, CDR2 YFSETQ.

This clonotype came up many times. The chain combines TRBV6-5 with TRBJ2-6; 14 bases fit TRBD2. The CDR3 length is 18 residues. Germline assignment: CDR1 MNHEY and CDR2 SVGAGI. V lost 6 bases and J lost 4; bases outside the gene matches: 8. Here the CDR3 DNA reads TGTGCCAGCAGCCTCGGGACTAGCGGGGGATCCGGGGCCAACGTCCTGACTTTC. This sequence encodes CASSLGTSGGSGANVLTF.

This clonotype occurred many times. The CDR3 protein is CASSTGQSNQPQHF. The DNA of the CDR3 is TGTGCCAGCTCAACGGGACAGAGCAATCAGCCCCAGCATTTT. The rearrangement joins TRBV18 to TRBJ1-5; 7 bases agree with TRBD1. There are 14 residues in the CDR3. In germline, CDR1 is KGHSH, CDR2 LQKENI. The junction had 2 bases not matched to a gene; V was cut back by 5 bases and J by 1 base.

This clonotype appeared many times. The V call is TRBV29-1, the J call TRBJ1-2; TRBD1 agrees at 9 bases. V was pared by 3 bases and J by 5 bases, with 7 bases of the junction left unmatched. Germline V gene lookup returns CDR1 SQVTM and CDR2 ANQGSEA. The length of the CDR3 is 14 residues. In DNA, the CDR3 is TGCAGCGTTGATCGCTCTGACAGGGGGTATGGCTACACCTTC. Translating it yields CSVDRSDRGYGYTF.

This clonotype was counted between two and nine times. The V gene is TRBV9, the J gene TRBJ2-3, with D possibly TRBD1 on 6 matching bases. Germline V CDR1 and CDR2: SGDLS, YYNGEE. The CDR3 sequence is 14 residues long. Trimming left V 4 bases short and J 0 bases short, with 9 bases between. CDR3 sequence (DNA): TGTGCCAGCAGCTGGGACACCAGCACAGATACGCAGTATTTT. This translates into CASSWDTSTDTQYF.

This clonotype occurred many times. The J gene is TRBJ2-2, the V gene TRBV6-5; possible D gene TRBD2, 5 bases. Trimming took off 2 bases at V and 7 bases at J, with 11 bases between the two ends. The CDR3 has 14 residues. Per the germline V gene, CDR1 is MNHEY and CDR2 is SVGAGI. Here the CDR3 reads CASSYERGDGELFF. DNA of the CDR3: TGTGCCAGCAGTTACGAACGGGGAGACGGGGAGCTGTTTTTT.

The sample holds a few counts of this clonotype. CDR3 residues: CASSLSTGSSYNSPLHF. CDR3 bases: TGTGCCAGCAGTTTATCTACAGGGAGCTCCTATAATTCACCCCTCCACTTT. The chain has TRBV27 and TRBJ1-6, with D perhaps TRBD1 (6 bases). Germline V gene lookup returns CDR1 MNHEY and CDR2 SMNVEV (reference sequence). This CDR3 contains 17 residues. V was shortened by 0 bases and J by 0 bases, with 9 bases between the two germline ends.

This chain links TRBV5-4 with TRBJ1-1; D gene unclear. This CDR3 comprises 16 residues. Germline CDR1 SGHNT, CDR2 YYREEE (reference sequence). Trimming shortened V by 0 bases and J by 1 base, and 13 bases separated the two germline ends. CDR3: CASSLGIRPGNTEAFF. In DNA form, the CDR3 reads TGTGCCAGCAGCTTGGGAATTCGTCCCGGGAACACTGAAGCTTTCTTT. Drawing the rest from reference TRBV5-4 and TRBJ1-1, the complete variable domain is ETGVTQSPTHLIKTRGQQVTLRCSSQSGHNTVSWYQQALGQGPQFIFQYYREEENGRGNFPPRFSGLQFPNYSSELNVNALELDDSALYLCASSLGIRPGNTEAFFGQGTRLTVV.

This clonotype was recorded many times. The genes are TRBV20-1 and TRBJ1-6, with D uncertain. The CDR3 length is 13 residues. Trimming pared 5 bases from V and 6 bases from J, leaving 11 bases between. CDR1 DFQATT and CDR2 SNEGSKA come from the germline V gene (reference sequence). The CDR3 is CSADRDINSPLHF. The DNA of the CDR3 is TGCAGTGCTGACCGGGATATTAATTCACCCCTCCACTTT.

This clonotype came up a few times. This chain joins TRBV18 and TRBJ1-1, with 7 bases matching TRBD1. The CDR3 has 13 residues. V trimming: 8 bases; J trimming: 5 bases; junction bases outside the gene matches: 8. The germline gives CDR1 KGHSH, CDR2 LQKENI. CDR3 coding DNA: TGTGCCAGCCGGAACGACAGGGTAACTGAAGCTTTCTTT. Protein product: CASRNDRVTEAFF.

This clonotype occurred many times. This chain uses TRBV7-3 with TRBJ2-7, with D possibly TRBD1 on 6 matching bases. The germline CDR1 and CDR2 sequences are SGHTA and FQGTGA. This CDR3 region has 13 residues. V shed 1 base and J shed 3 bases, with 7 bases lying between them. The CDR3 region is CASSLKGGYEQYF. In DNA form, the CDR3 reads TGTGCCAGCAGCTTAAAAGGGGGCTACGAGCAGTACTTC.

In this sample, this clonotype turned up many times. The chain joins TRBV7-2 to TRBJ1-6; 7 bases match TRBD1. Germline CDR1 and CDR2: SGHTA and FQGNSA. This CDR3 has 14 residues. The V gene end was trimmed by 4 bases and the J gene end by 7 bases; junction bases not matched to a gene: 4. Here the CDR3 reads CASSYRGGNSPLHF. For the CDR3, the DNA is TGTGCCAGCAGCTACAGGGGAGGAAATTCACCCCTCCACTTT.

CDR3: CASSPPGGDEQYF. The CDR3 DNA is TGCGCCAGCAGCCCCCCGGGGGGCGACGAGCAGTACTTC. V and J are TRBV5-1 and TRBJ2-7; D is perhaps TRBD2 (7 bases). Trimming left V 4 bases short and J 5 bases short, with 13 bases between. The CDR3 runs to 13 residues. CDR1 is SGHRS and CDR2 is YFSETQ in the germline V gene.

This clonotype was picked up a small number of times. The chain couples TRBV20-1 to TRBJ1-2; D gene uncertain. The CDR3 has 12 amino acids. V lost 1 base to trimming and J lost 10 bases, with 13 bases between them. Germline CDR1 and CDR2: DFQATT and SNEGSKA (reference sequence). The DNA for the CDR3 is TGCAGTGCTAGAGGGGGTTCTAACATCTACACCTTC. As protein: CSARGGSNIYTF.

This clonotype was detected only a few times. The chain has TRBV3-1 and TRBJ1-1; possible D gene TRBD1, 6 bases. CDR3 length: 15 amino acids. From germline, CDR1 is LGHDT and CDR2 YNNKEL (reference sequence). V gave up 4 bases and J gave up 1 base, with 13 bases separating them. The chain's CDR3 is CASSLPGHKNTEAFF. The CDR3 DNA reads TGTGCCAGCAGCCTACCGGGACATAAGAACACTGAAGCTTTCTTT. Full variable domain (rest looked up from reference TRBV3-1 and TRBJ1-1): DTAVSQTPKYLVTQMGNDKSIKCEQNLGHDTMYWYKQDSKKFLKIMFSYNNKELIINETVPNRFSPKSPDKAHLNLHINSLELGDSAVYFCASSLPGHKNTEAFFGQGTRLTVV.